These T cell receptor beta chains were read from a single sample in a study of patients and donors after allogeneic stem cell transplantation. Via MiXCR, TCRdb re-called the RT-PCR reads, giving one row per CDR3 protein. The repertoire holds some 230,000 distinct CDR3 sequences, with 12% to 15% as singletons. Sequencing used blood, either unsorted or a sorted T cell fraction (not recorded which). The receptors were gathered from a human donor who was either an allogeneic HSCT recipient or a stem cell or donor lymphocyte infusion donor (not recorded which). It is not recorded whose cells these are; they may come from a transplant donor. Each CDR3 is given with its conserved first and last residue. The order of the fields is D gene, V gene, J gene, CDR3 length, CDR3 protein. The D gene is left open where the match is weak.

D gene: NA; V gene: TRBV7-9; J gene: TRBJ1-1; CDR3 length: 13; CDR3 protein: CASRIGDKAEAFF
D gene: TRBD1; V gene: TRBV20-1; J gene: TRBJ1-1; CDR3 length: 14; CDR3 protein: CSVTTGHQNTEAFF
D gene: NA; V gene: TRBV10-3; J gene: TRBJ1-1; CDR3 length: 16; CDR3 protein: CAISETQGGANTEAFF
D gene: NA; V gene: TRBV9; J gene: TRBJ2-3; CDR3 length: 15; CDR3 protein: CASSVDSSATDTQYF
D gene: NA; V gene: TRBV2; J gene: TRBJ1-3; CDR3 length: 17; CDR3 protein: CASSDFNLGFLGNTIYF
D gene: NA; V gene: TRBV7-9; J gene: TRBJ2-1; CDR3 length: 13; CDR3 protein: CASRDPGYNEQFF
D gene: NA; V gene: TRBV3-1; J gene: TRBJ1-2; CDR3 length: 16; CDR3 protein: CASSQTRTPLGYGYTF
D gene: TRBD1; V gene: TRBV7-2; J gene: TRBJ2-7; CDR3 length: 15; CDR3 protein: CASSITRGRKNEQYF
D gene: NA; V gene: TRBV12-3/TRBV12-4; J gene: TRBJ1-3; CDR3 length: 15; CDR3 protein: CASRAGLPSGNTIYF
D gene: NA; V gene: TRBV6-1; J gene: TRBJ1-2; CDR3 length: 15; CDR3 protein: CASSLDRLANYGYTF
D gene: NA; V gene: TRBV6-2/TRBV6-3; J gene: TRBJ1-2; CDR3 length: 16; CDR3 protein: CASSYSMADSNYGYTF
D gene: NA; V gene: TRBV5-5; J gene: TRBJ1-5; CDR3 length: 15; CDR3 protein: CASSLTVNSNQPQHF
D gene: TRBD1; V gene: TRBV2; J gene: TRBJ1-2; CDR3 length: 16; CDR3 protein: CASSDNRGLTVYGYTF
D gene: NA; V gene: TRBV10-3; J gene: TRBJ1-1; CDR3 length: 15; CDR3 protein: CAITSGEGLGTEAFF
D gene: NA; V gene: TRBV7-2; J gene: TRBJ2-3; CDR3 length: 14; CDR3 protein: CASSSGGSADTQYF
D gene: NA; V gene: TRBV3-1; J gene: TRBJ1-4; CDR3 length: 15; CDR3 protein: CASSPAGTGNEKLFF
D gene: TRBD2; V gene: TRBV10-1; J gene: TRBJ2-5; CDR3 length: 14; CDR3 protein: CASTHQRGQETQYF
D gene: NA; V gene: TRBV5-1; J gene: TRBJ2-6; CDR3 length: 15; CDR3 protein: CASSLTRAGANVLTF
D gene: TRBD2; V gene: TRBV6-1; J gene: TRBJ2-1; CDR3 length: 15; CDR3 protein: CASSRPGLGAGEQFF
D gene: NA; V gene: TRBV6-2/TRBV6-3; J gene: TRBJ2-7; CDR3 length: 14; CDR3 protein: CASTRPRRAYEQYF
D gene: NA; V gene: TRBV6-1; J gene: TRBJ2-3; CDR3 length: 15; CDR3 protein: CASSTIRLKVDTQYF
D gene: NA; V gene: TRBV20-1; J gene: TRBJ2-3; CDR3 length: 15; CDR3 protein: CSARRRQGWTDTQYF
D gene: TRBD2; V gene: TRBV4-2; J gene: TRBJ2-3; CDR3 length: 17; CDR3 protein: CASSQNIAGSSTDTQYF
D gene: TRBD2; V gene: TRBV7-9; J gene: TRBJ2-3; CDR3 length: 16; CDR3 protein: CASSPMGGGRTDTQYF
D gene: NA; V gene: TRBV2; J gene: TRBJ2-5; CDR3 length: 12; CDR3 protein: CASSDGVETQYF
D gene: TRBD1; V gene: TRBV20-1; J gene: TRBJ2-7; CDR3 length: 12; CDR3 protein: CSADRGGYEQYF
D gene: NA; V gene: TRBV2; J gene: TRBJ2-5; CDR3 length: 13; CDR3 protein: CASSESTVGTQYF
D gene: NA; V gene: TRBV5-1; J gene: TRBJ1-4; CDR3 length: 13; CDR3 protein: CASSVIQGEKLFF
D gene: TRBD1; V gene: TRBV4-1; J gene: TRBJ2-1; CDR3 length: 15; CDR3 protein: CASSPQGQGYNEQFF
D gene: NA; V gene: TRBV7-2; J gene: TRBJ1-2; CDR3 length: 14; CDR3 protein: CASSLDQGLYGYTF